This is a list of T cell receptor beta chains from one sample in a study of cytomegalovirus exposure and HLA in healthy donors. Using immunoSEQ multiplex PCR, the repertoire was profiled, and TCRdb retains in-frame clones only, with some absent. The table shows more than 95,000 clones, with 60% to 85% occurring only once. Sample: PBMCs. All receptors come from a woman between 18 and 30 years old in good health and CMV-seronegative. Both conserved end residues are part of each CDR3. The order of the fields is clone size, CDR3 length, J gene, V gene, D gene, CDR3 protein, CDR3 DNA. The D gene is left open where the match is weak. Rows may omit the clone size; those that give it use once, few, many or a size class.

clone size: .; CDR3 length: 13; J gene: TRBJ2-5; V gene: TRBV19; D gene: TRBD1; CDR3 protein: CASSAQGKETQYF; CDR3 DNA: TGTGCCAGTAGTGCACAGGGGAAAGAGACCCAGTACTTC
clone size: .; CDR3 length: 12; J gene: TRBJ1-1; V gene: TRBV29-1; D gene: .; CDR3 protein: CSVEKGDTEAFF; CDR3 DNA: TGCAGCGTTGAGAAAGGGGACACTGAAGCTTTCTTT
clone size: .; CDR3 length: 11; J gene: TRBJ1-1; V gene: TRBV15; D gene: .; CDR3 protein: CATSVGGEAFF; CDR3 DNA: TGTGCCACCAGCGTAGGGGGTGAAGCTTTCTTT
clone size: .; CDR3 length: 14; J gene: TRBJ1-2; V gene: TRBV15; D gene: .; CDR3 protein: CATSRDIQNYGYTF; CDR3 DNA: TGTGCCACCAGCAGAGATATACAGAACTATGGCTACACCTTC
clone size: .; CDR3 length: 13; J gene: TRBJ1-1; V gene: TRBV5-4; D gene: .; CDR3 protein: CASSVTGNTEAFF; CDR3 DNA: TGTGCCAGCAGCGTTACAGGGAACACTGAAGCTTTCTTT
clone size: .; CDR3 length: 12; J gene: TRBJ2-1; V gene: TRBV7-6; D gene: .; CDR3 protein: CASSIAYNEQFF; CDR3 DNA: TGTGCCAGCAGTATCGCGTACAATGAGCAGTTCTTC
clone size: few; CDR3 length: 15; J gene: TRBJ1-1; V gene: TRBV5-1; D gene: .; CDR3 protein: CASRPTPGQNTEAFF; CDR3 DNA: TGCGCCAGCAGACCTACCCCGGGACAAAACACTGAAGCTTTCTTT
clone size: .; CDR3 length: 15; J gene: TRBJ2-3; V gene: TRBV30; D gene: TRBD1; CDR3 protein: CAWQGQGNFTDTQYF; CDR3 DNA: TGTGCCTGGCAGGGACAGGGGAATTTTACAGATACGCAGTATTTT
clone size: .; CDR3 length: 16; J gene: TRBJ2-5; V gene: TRBV28; D gene: TRBD1; CDR3 protein: CASSLFVGQGQETQYF; CDR3 DNA: TGTGCCAGCAGTTTATTTGTTGGACAGGGCCAAGAGACCCAGTACTTC
clone size: .; CDR3 length: 13; J gene: TRBJ2-5; V gene: TRBV25-1; D gene: .; CDR3 protein: CASSEQGTETQYF; CDR3 DNA: TGTGCCAGCAGTGAACAGGGTACGGAGACCCAGTACTTC
clone size: .; CDR3 length: 14; J gene: TRBJ1-5; V gene: TRBV5-6; D gene: .; CDR3 protein: CASSLSGLVQPQHF; CDR3 DNA: TGTGCCAGCAGCTTGTCGGGGTTAGTTCAGCCCCAGCATTTT
clone size: .; CDR3 length: 17; J gene: TRBJ1-2; V gene: TRBV29-1; D gene: .; CDR3 protein: CSVEVQKGRGDHYGYTF; CDR3 DNA: TGCAGCGTTGAAGTCCAAAAGGGGAGGGGTGACCACTATGGCTACACCTTC
clone size: .; CDR3 length: 14; J gene: TRBJ1-2; V gene: TRBV6-6; D gene: .; CDR3 protein: CASSLPGGGNGYTF; CDR3 DNA: TGTGCCAGCAGTCTCCCGGGGGGGGGCAATGGCTACACCTTC
clone size: .; CDR3 length: 13; J gene: TRBJ1-1; V gene: TRBV29-1; D gene: .; CDR3 protein: CSVARVGDTEAFF; CDR3 DNA: TGCAGCGTGGCCAGGGTAGGAGACACTGAAGCTTTCTTT
clone size: .; CDR3 length: 18; J gene: TRBJ2-3; V gene: TRBV5-4; D gene: TRBD2; CDR3 protein: CASSHGGTSGFSTDTQYF; CDR3 DNA: TGTGCCAGCAGCCACGGGGGGACTAGCGGGTTCAGCACAGATACGCAGTATTTT
clone size: .; CDR3 length: 14; J gene: TRBJ1-1; V gene: TRBV7-3; D gene: TRBD1; CDR3 protein: CASSLSGGNTEAFF; CDR3 DNA: TGTGCCAGCAGCCTCTCAGGGGGCAACACTGAAGCTTTCTTT
clone size: .; CDR3 length: 14; J gene: TRBJ1-4; V gene: TRBV10-3; D gene: .; CDR3 protein: CAISESSGNEKLFF; CDR3 DNA: TGTGCCATCAGTGAGTCATCGGGTAATGAAAAACTGTTTTTT